The TCR beta chain under discussion was sequenced for a study of T cells in Graves' hyperthyroidism and ophthalmopathy. Findings and caveats of the study: Among clonotypes expanded in thyroid above 0.001, most were also found in blood. Ophthalmopathy could be told apart from stable hyperthyroidism with a 13 V-J model.

Amplification of TCR beta CDR3 regions used RNA as the template. First-round RT-PCR of the TCR CDR3 relied on the HTBI primer set. From the multiplex PCR reads, TCRdb called clonotypes with MiXCR, one entry per CDR3 protein. The data hold over 450,000 distinct CDR3 sequences, with approximately 14% observed a single time. CDR1 is MNHEY, CDR2 SMNVEV, per germline (reference sequence). This CDR3 has 16 residues. V gave up 2 bases and J gave up 2 bases, with 14 bases separating them. The authors obtained PBMCs from more than 8 ml of fresh peripheral blood. This clonotype was seen repeatedly, ten times or more. The antigen is not known.

The sequencing sample was made of blood. V gene TRBV27 combines with J gene TRBJ2-3; either TRBD1 or TRBD2 may supply D (7 bases each). The TCR originated in a woman aged 18-29 years with Graves' hyperthyroidism. The CDR3 DNA reads as TGTGCCAGCAGTTTAGGGGGGAGGGGGCACACAGATACGCAGTATTTT. Translated, it gives CASSLGGRGHTDTQYF.